Presented here are 5 T cell receptor beta chains from one specimen sequenced in a study of blood T cell repertoires in COVID-19. TCRdb keeps only in-frame clones here, not all; method: immunoSEQ multiplex PCR. Of about 74,000 clones listed, around 90% were seen once; the top ten hold 1.9%. Sequencing was done on a sample of peripheral blood. All receptors derive from a woman of 80 years or more with active or convalescent COVID-19.

The chain links TRBV6-5 to TRBJ1-5; D not certain. Germline V gene data show CDR1 as MNHEY and CDR2 as SVGAGI. The CDR3 is 14 amino acids. Trimming removed 6 bases from V and 5 bases from J, with 14 bases in between. This CDR3 reads CASRRVRVDQPQHF. CDR3 nucleotide sequence: TGTGCCAGCAGGCGAGTGAGGGTAGATCAGCCCCAGCATTTT.

V and J are TRBV6-2 or TRBV6-3 and TRBJ1-1; TRBD1 agrees at 7 bases. This CDR3 region has 11 residues. CDR1 MNHEY and CDR2 SVGEGT come from the germline V gene. J lost 12 bases, V lost 5 bases, and 6 bases had no gene match. The DNA for the CDR3 is TGTGCCAGCAGTGAGGGGGCGAGGACTTTCTTT. This sequence encodes CASSEGARTFF.

The chain has TRBV5-1 and TRBJ1-4, with TRBD1 identical over 9 bases. From germline, CDR1 is SGHRS and CDR2 YFSETQ. V lost 2 bases and J lost 8; bases outside the gene matches: 10. This CDR3 has 16 amino acids. The CDR3 spells CASSFPGQGTDEKLFF. The CDR3 coding sequence is TGCGCCAGCAGCTTCCCCGGACAGGGGACCGACGAAAAACTGTTTTTT.

The genes are TRBV6-5 and TRBJ2-4; 7 nucleotides match TRBD1. Per germline, CDR1 MNHEY and CDR2 SVGAGI. Trimming took 6 bases from V and 1 from J; bases not matched to a gene: 6. The CDR3 runs 15 residues. The CDR3 region has the DNA TGTGCCAGCAGGGACAGGAAGAGCGCCAAAAACATTCAGTACTTC. As protein: CASRDRKSAKNIQYF.

The V gene is TRBV5-1, the J gene TRBJ2-2, with D possibly TRBD1 on 6 matching bases. Germline-derived CDR1 and CDR2 are SGHRS and YFSETQ. The CDR3 runs to 14 residues. With 0 bases removed from V and 7 bases from J, the gap between germline ends came to 10 bases. The CDR3 DNA reads as TGCGCCAGCAGCTTGGGACAGGAGGACGGGGAGCTGTTTTTT. Its protein is CASSLGQEDGELFF.